Shown below are 4 T cell receptor beta chains from a single sample sequenced in a study of response to subunit inactivated influenza vaccine (dated by TCRdb to 2016 to 2019). Libraries came from RT-PCR. The sequencer listed for this sample is Illumina HiSeq 2500. Using fastp at Q25 and MiXCR, TCRdb reprocessed the public reads and kept productive beta chains. Rows merge per CDR3 protein into single entries with the most common DNA and genes. Present in this sample are a few hundred thousand distinct CDR3 sequences, about 14% of which were seen just once. Jointly, the top ten make up approximately 12% of the sample. Sequenced material: PBMCs from blood, taken 12 days after vaccination. The source is a middle-aged man who received an inactivated influenza vaccine. Donor details come from another sample of the same person, matched by shared clones.

V usage is TRBV7-9 and J usage is TRBJ2-5, with D maybe TRBD1 (6 bases). The CDR3 totals 15 residues. The V end lost 5 bases, the J end lost 4 bases, and 17 bases lay between the germline ends. CDR1 and CDR2 (germline): SEHNR, FQNEAQ (reference sequence). The CDR3 is CASSPRQGIGETQYF. DNA of the CDR3: TGTGCCAGCAGCCCCCGGCAGGGGATAGGAGAGACCCAGTACTTC.

The V call is TRBV20-1, the J call TRBJ2-7; the D is unclear. The V gene's germline CDR1 is DFQATT and CDR2 SNEGSKA (reference sequence). This CDR3 has 12 amino acids. The V end was cut by 1 base, the J end by 6 bases, with 10 bases between. The CDR3 DNA reads as TGCAGTGCTAGAGTGCTCTCGGGCGAGCAGTACTTC. This translates into CSARVLSGEQYF.

The sample holds many counts of this clonotype. The chain combines TRBV5-1 with TRBJ2-5; the D is unclear. Trimming removed 0 bases from V and 2 bases from J, with 8 bases in between. This CDR3 comprises 14 residues. In germline, CDR1 is SGHRS, CDR2 YFSETQ. The chain's CDR3 is CASSLEVGQETQYF. The CDR3 nucleotides read TGCGCCAGCAGCTTGGAGGTGGGACAAGAGACCCAGTACTTC.

This chain joins TRBV7-2 and TRBJ2-3; D gene ambiguous. Trimming shortened V by 7 bases and J by 2 bases, and 16 bases separated the two germline ends. Germline values: CDR1 SGHTA, CDR2 FQGNSA. The CDR3 is 15 amino acids. The CDR3 DNA sequence: TGTGCCAGCACGGCCGGGCTACCTTACACAGATACGCAGTATTTT. Translating gives CASTAGLPYTDTQYF.